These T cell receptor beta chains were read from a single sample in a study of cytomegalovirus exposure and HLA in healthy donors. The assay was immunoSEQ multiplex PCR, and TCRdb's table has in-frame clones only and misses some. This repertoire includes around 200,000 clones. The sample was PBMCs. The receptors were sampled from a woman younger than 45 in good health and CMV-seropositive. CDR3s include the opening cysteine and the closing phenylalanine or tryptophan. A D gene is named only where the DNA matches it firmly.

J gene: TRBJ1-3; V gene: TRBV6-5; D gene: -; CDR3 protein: CASSSQGNSGNTIYF; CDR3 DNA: TGTGCCAGCAGTTCCCAGGGCAACTCTGGAAACACCATATATTTT
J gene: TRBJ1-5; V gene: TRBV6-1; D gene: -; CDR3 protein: CASSSQGFSNQPQHF; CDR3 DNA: TGTGCCAGCAGTTCCCAGGGGTTTAGCAATCAGCCCCAGCATTTT
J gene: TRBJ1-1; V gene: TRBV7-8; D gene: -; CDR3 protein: CASSKTESVLLKLNTEAFF; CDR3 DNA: TGTGCCAGCAGCAAGACAGAGAGTGTCCTATTGAAACTTAACACTGAAGCTTTCTTT
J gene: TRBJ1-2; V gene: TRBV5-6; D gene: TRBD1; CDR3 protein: CASILPGQGPGYTF; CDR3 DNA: TGTGCCAGCATCCTACCGGGACAGGGACCTGGCTACACCTTC
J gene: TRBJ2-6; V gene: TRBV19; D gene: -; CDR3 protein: CASSPPPGLTFSGANVLTF; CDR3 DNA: TGTGCCAGTAGTCCTCCCCCGGGACTGACCTTCTCTGGGGCCAACGTCCTGACTTTC
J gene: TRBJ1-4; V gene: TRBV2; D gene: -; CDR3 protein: CASKRGSGGEKLFF; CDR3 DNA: TGTGCCAGCAAGAGGGGCAGCGGAGGGGAAAAACTGTTTTTT
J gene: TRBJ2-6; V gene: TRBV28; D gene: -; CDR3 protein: CASRFRGPLGGANVLTF; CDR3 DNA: TGTGCCAGCAGGTTCAGGGGACCCCTGGGTGGGGCCAACGTCCTGACTTTC
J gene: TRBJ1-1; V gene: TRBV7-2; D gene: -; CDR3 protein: CASSLGGVGTEAFF; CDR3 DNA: TGTGCCAGCAGCTTAGGGGGGGTAGGGACTGAAGCTTTCTTT
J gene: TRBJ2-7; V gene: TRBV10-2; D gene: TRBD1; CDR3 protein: CASSLRDRITEQYF; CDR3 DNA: TGCGCCAGCAGTCTTAGGGACAGGATCACCGAGCAGTACTTC
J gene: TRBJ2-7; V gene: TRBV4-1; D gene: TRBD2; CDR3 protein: CASSHPFSGLAKEFQYF; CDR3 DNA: TGCGCCAGCAGCCACCCCTTTTCGGGACTAGCTAAAGAATTCCAGTACTTC
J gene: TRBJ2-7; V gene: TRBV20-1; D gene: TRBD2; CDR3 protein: CSAMGGNEQYF; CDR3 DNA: TGCAGTGCTATGGGGGGGAACGAGCAGTACTTC
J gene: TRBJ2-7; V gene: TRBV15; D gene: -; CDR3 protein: CATSRDDPTVAYEQYF; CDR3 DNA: TGTGCCACCAGCAGAGATGATCCAACGGTCGCGTATGAGCAGTACTTC
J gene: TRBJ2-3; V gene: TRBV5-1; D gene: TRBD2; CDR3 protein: CASRLGSGSGDTQYF; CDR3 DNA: TGCGCCAGCAGATTGGGTAGCGGGAGTGGTGATACGCAGTATTTT
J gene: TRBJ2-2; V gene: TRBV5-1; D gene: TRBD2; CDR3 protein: CASSLEGASGALNTGELFF; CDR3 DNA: TGCGCCAGCAGCTTGGAAGGGGCTAGCGGGGCCCTGAACACCGGGGAGCTGTTTTTT
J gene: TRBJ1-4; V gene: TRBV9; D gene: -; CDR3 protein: CASSVGPSTLLFF; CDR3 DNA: TGTGCCAGCAGCGTAGGGCCTTCCACATTGCTGTTTTTT
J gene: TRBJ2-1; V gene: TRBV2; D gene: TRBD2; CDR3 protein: CASSEMSGAYNEQFF; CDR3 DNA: TGTGCCAGCAGTGAGATGAGCGGGGCTTACAATGAGCAGTTCTTC
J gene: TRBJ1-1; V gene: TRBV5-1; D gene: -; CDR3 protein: CASSLIAVNTEAFF; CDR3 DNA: TGCGCCAGCAGCTTGATAGCGGTGAACACTGAAGCTTTCTTT
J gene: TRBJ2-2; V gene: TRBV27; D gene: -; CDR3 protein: CASSVGGTGELFF; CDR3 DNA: TGTGCCAGCAGTGTGGGAGGCACCGGGGAGCTGTTTTTT
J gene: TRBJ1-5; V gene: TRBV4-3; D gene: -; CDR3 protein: CASSEGPGEGNQPQHF; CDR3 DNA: TGCGCCAGCAGCGAAGGGCCGGGGGAGGGCAATCAGCCCCAGCATTTT
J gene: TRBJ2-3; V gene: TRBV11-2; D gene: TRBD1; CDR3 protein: CASSRLQGDSSTDTQYF; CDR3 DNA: TGTGCCAGCAGTCGATTACAGGGGGATTCTAGCACAGATACGCAGTATTTT
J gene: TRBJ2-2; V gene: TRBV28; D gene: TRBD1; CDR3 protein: CASSSGQIITGELFF; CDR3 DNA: TGTGCCAGCAGTTCGGGACAGATAATCACCGGGGAGCTGTTTTTT
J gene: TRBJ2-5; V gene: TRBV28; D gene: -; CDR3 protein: CASSFPGSGEETQYF; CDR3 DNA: TGTGCCAGCAGTTTCCCTGGTTCGGGGGAAGAGACCCAGTACTTC
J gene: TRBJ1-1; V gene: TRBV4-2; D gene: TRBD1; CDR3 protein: CASSQGDRAETEAFF; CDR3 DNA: TGTGCCAGCAGCCAAGGGGACAGGGCGGAGACTGAAGCTTTCTTT
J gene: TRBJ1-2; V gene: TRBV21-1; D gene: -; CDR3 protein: CASLRGEEAREFNGYTF; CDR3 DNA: TGTGCCAGCCTCAGAGGGGAGGAGGCAAGAGAGTTCAATGGCTACACCTTC
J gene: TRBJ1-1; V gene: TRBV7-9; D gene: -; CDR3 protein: CAGSWGGGNTEAFF; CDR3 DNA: TGTGCAGGCAGCTGGGGGGGAGGAAACACTGAAGCTTTCTTT
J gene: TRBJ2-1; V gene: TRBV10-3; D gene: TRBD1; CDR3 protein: CASTGTGYNEQFF; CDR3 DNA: TGTGCCAGTACCGGGACAGGCTACAATGAGCAGTTCTTC
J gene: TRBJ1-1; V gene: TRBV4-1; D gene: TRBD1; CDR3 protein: CASSQERQGTEAFF; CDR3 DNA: TGCGCCAGCAGCCAAGAGCGACAGGGAACTGAAGCTTTCTTT